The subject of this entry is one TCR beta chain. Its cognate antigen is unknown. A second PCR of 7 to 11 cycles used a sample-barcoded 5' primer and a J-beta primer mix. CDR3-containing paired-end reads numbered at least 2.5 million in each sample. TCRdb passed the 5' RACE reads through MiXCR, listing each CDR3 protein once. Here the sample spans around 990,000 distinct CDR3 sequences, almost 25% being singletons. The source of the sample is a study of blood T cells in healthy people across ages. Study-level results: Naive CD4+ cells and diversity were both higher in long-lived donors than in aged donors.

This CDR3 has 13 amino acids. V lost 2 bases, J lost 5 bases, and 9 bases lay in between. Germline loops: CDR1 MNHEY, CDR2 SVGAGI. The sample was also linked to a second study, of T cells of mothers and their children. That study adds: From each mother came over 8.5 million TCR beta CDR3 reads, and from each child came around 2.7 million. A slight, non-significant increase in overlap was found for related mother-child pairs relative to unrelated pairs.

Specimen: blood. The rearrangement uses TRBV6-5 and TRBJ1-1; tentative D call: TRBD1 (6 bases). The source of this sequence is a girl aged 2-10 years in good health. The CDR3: CASSYRQETEAFF. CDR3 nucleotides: TGTGCCAGCAGTTACCGACAGGAAACTGAAGCTTTCTTT.